What follows is one TCR beta chain and its context. The antigen is not known. This entry belongs to a study of post-analysis software for immune sequencing data. Study information: The disease courses covered relapsing-remitting, secondary progressive and progressive-relapsing multiple sclerosis. Study results and caveats: Normalized Chao1 diversity was significantly lower in multiple sclerosis patients than in controls. Compared with controls, patients had more of roughly 5 TRBV segments, including TRBV5-6, TRBV5-1 and TRBV20-1.

The CDR3 spans 15 residues. TCR beta cDNA libraries included unique molecular identifiers. MiXCR, applied by TCRdb to the PCR reads, yields one record per CDR3 protein. The profile covers roughly 870,000 distinct CDR3 sequences, with around 53% appearing a single time and roughly 4.4% taken by the ten largest. The specimen sequenced was blood. The chain combines TRBV12-3 or TRBV12-4 with TRBJ2-4, with 7 bases fitting TRBD2. The DNA end is more similar to TRBJ2-7, so the J call may be wrong. The receptor comes from a girl aged 10 to 17 with multiple sclerosis. The CDR3 DNA is TGTGCCAGCAGAAAACGGGGAGGGGTAACCTACGAGCAGTACTTC. Translation gives CASRKRGGVTYEQYF.